Presented here are 4 T cell receptor beta chains from one specimen sequenced in a study of shared clonotypes between healthy human individuals. Using immunoSEQ multiplex PCR, the repertoire was profiled, and TCRdb retains in-frame clones only, with some absent. The data hold 730,000 or so clones, with about three quarters observed a single time. Sequencing was performed on memory CD4+ T cells sorted from blood. Subset given: CD45RA-negative fraction. The receptors come from a woman aged 25 to 45 in good health.

The chain uses TRBV30 and TRBJ1-2; D is ambiguous. V shed 1 base and J shed 5 bases, with 8 bases lying between them. This CDR3 comprises 12 residues. CDR1 is GTSNPN and CDR2 is SVGIG in the germline V gene (reference sequence). CDR3 sequence: CAWSGMGYGYTF. The CDR3 bases are TGTGCCTGGAGTGGAATGGGATATGGCTACACCTTC.

The rearrangement uses TRBV29-1 and TRBJ2-2; 7 bases are shared with TRBD2. The CDR3 length is 15 residues. With V trimmed by 6 bases and J by 1 base, 8 bases remained unmatched. The germline V gene has CDR1 SQVTM and CDR2 ANQGSEA. The CDR3 loop is CSVERRERNTGELFF. CDR3 bases: TGCAGCGTCGAACGGCGGGAGCGGAACACCGGGGAGCTGTTTTTT.

The chain carries TRBV6-5 and TRBJ1-1, with 8 bases identical to TRBD1. Trimming cost V 7 bases and J 11 bases; bases outside gene matches: 9. The CDR3 runs 12 residues. CDR1 is MNHEY, CDR2 SVGAGI, per germline. The CDR3 DNA follows: TGTGCCAGCAAAGGGGGGGACAGGAAGGCTTTCTTT. It specifies CASKGGDRKAFF.

V usage is TRBV10-2 and J usage is TRBJ2-4, with 10 positions matching TRBD2. J lost 8 bases, V lost 7 bases, and 8 bases had no gene match. The germline gives CDR1 WSHSY, CDR2 SAAADI. The CDR3 runs to 14 residues. CDR3 in DNA: TGCGCCAGCACCCCTAGCGGGAGTACGGACATTCAGTACTTC. Its translation is CASTPSGSTDIQYF.